What follows are 12 T cell receptor beta chains derived from one specimen sequenced in a study of PD-1 blockade in classical Hodgkin lymphoma. Using immunoSEQ multiplex PCR, the repertoire was profiled, and TCRdb retains in-frame clones only, with some absent. Of under 20,000 clones in the sample, around 75% were seen once. Time point of the sample: cycle 4 day 1 (C4D1), after six to seven weeks of nivolumab. Each and every patient relapsed after autologous stem cell transplantation, and patients got differing brentuximab vedotin exposure. The CD4+ T cells used were purified from thawed PBMCs through magnetic negative selection. The sample was CD4+ T cells from blood, taken before the fourth cycle of nivolumab. The receptors were sampled from a human donor with classical Hodgkin lymphoma.

Of note for this clone: One end of the junction fails to match germline, which may point to a read error. The rearrangement uses TRBV29-1 and TRBJ2-7; a possible D gene is TRBD1 (6 bases). There are 13 residues in the CDR3. Germline V gene sequence: CDR1 SQVTM, CDR2 ANQGSEA. The CDR3 loop reads CSVEDRSSYEQYF. CDR3 DNA: TGCAGCGTCGAAGACAGGAGCTCCTACGAGCAGTACTTC.

This clone has more than one count but fewer than ten. CDR3 loop: CASSYSTEAFF. For the CDR3, the DNA is TGTGCCAGCTCATACAGCACTGAAGCTTTCTTT. The chain recombines TRBV2 with TRBJ1-1; D is ambiguous. V lost 8 bases and J lost 4, with 8 bases in between. This CDR3 comprises 11 residues. CDR1 is SNHLY and CDR2 is FYNNEI in the germline V gene.

This clone was picked up a small number of times. J is TRBJ2-7 and V is TRBV7-2; TRBD2 matches at 11 bases. This CDR3 contains 16 residues. V lost 1 base, J lost 5 bases, and 7 bases stayed unmatched. Germline lookup yields CDR1 SGHTA and CDR2 FQGNSA. CDR3 sequence: CASSLGLAGGLDEQYF. The CDR3 nucleotides are TGTGCCAGCAGCTTAGGGCTAGCGGGAGGCCTAGACGAGCAGTACTTC.

This chain connects TRBV7-3 to TRBJ2-5; the match to TRBD2 covers 8 bases. Per the germline V gene, CDR1 is SGHTA and CDR2 is FQGTGA. The CDR3 extends over 15 amino acids. J lost 1 base, V lost 5 bases, and 6 bases had no gene match. The CDR3 loop reads CASSPIGLAQETQYF. The CDR3 region has the DNA TGTGCCAGCAGCCCGATCGGACTAGCCCAAGAGACCCAGTACTTC.

This chain uses TRBV5-1 with TRBJ1-2; 7 positions match TRBD1. There are 14 residues in the CDR3. The germline CDR1 and CDR2 sequences are SGHRS and YFSETQ. The V and J ends lost 3 bases and 8 bases, in that order; junction bases with no gene match: 10. CDR3 region: CASSSGTAFRGYTF. As DNA, the CDR3 is TGCGCCAGCAGCTCTGGGACAGCCTTTCGAGGCTACACCTTC.

This chain uses TRBV7-2 with TRBJ1-6; 7 positions match TRBD1. V dropped 0 bases and J dropped 5; count of bases not matched to a gene: 7. Germline assignment: CDR1 SGHTA and CDR2 FQGNSA. This CDR3 is 17 amino acids long. CDR3: CASSLALWQGDNSPLHF. The DNA for the CDR3 is TGTGCCAGCAGCTTAGCTCTTTGGCAGGGGGATAATTCACCCCTCCACTTT. The full variable domain, in which reference TRBV7-2 and TRBJ1-6 provide the parts outside the CDR3, is GAGVSQSPSNKVTEKGKDVELRCDPISGHTALYWYRQSLGQGLEFLIYFQGNSAPDKSGLPSDRFSAERTGGSVSTLTIQRTQQEDSAVYLCASSLALWQGDNSPLHFGNGTRLTVT.

J is TRBJ2-2 and V is TRBV4-3; TRBD2 is a possible D gene (7 bases). CDR3 length: 18 amino acids. Per the germline V gene, CDR1 is LGHNA and CDR2 is YSLEER. V gave up 3 bases and J gave up 2 bases, with 19 bases separating them. CDR3 in DNA: TGCGCCAGCAGCCAGGAGAGGTCGGGGGGCGCCAACACCGGGGAGCTGTTTTTT. Protein product: CASSQERSGGANTGELFF.

The chain carries TRBV7-2 and TRBJ2-1; a weak D match, TRBD2 (6 bases). In germline, CDR1 is SGHTA, CDR2 FQGNSA. V lost 1 base and J lost 9, with 16 bases in between. CDR3 length: 15 residues. CDR3 sequence: CASSLERAGSLEQFF. The CDR3 DNA sequence: TGTGCCAGCAGCTTAGAGAGGGCGGGGTCCCTTGAGCAGTTCTTC.

This clone appeared a few times. The chain uses TRBV11-3 and TRBJ1-2; 9 positions match TRBD1. The CDR3 totals 14 residues. The V segment lost 5 bases and the J segment 8 bases; nucleotides outside the gene matches: 9. The germline CDR1 and CDR2 sequences are SGHNT and YENEEA. The CDR3 is CASSQQRTGEGYTF. In nucleotides, the CDR3 is TGTGCCAGCAGCCAACAAAGGACAGGGGAAGGCTACACCTTC.

This clone has more than one count but fewer than ten. The chain combines TRBV10-3 with TRBJ2-7, with D perhaps given as TRBD1 or TRBD2 (7 bases each). This CDR3 comprises 12 residues. Germline V lookup: CDR1 ENHRY, CDR2 SYGVKD. The V and J ends lost 11 bases and 0 bases respectively, with 11 bases between them. DNA for the CDR3: TGTGCCTCAGGGGGGGTCTCCTACGAGCAGTACTTC. Translation: CASGGVSYEQYF.

V gene TRBV10-3 combines with J gene TRBJ1-3; a weak D match, TRBD1 (5 bases). The CDR3 is 16 residues long. V was trimmed by 4 bases and J by 0 bases, leaving 13 bases between them. The V gene's germline CDR1 is ENHRY and CDR2 SYGVKD. CDR3 coding DNA: TGTGCCATCAGTGCCACAGGAGTATCCTCTGGAAACACCATATATTTT. It yields the protein CAISATGVSSGNTIYF.

This chain joins TRBV5-1 and TRBJ1-6; 7 bases are shared with TRBD1. The V segment lost 0 bases and the J segment 7 bases; nucleotides outside the gene matches: 4. Per germline, CDR1 SGHRS and CDR2 YFSETQ. This CDR3 region has 15 residues. The CDR3 bases are TGCGCCAGCAGCTTGGGACAGGGACGCAATTCACCCCTCCACTTT. This gives the protein CASSLGQGRNSPLHF.